This T cell receptor (beta chain) was profiled in a study of blood T cell repertoires in COVID-19. Study summary: T cells, B-cell-depleted T cells, or PBMCs supplied cDNA or gDNA.

In the source study's methods: Using reference gene primer amplification, nucleated cell counts were estimated. The assay was immunoSEQ multiplex PCR, and TCRdb's table has in-frame clones only and misses some. That table furnishes V, J and clone size, whereas the DNA furnished D and trimming. The repertoire holds about 170,000 clones, with 80% to 95% as singletons. J lost 5 bases, V lost 3 bases, and 4 bases had no gene match. This CDR3 region has 14 residues. The germline gives CDR1 MDHEN, CDR2 SYDVKM. The chain recombines TRBV28 with TRBJ1-2, with 9 bases lining up with TRBD1. The sequencing input was peripheral blood. The TCR was taken from a woman between 50 and 59 years old with acute or convalescent COVID-19. CDR3 bases: TGTGCCAGCAGTTTTAGGGGACAGGGATATGGCTACACCTTC. This encodes CASSFRGQGYGYTF.